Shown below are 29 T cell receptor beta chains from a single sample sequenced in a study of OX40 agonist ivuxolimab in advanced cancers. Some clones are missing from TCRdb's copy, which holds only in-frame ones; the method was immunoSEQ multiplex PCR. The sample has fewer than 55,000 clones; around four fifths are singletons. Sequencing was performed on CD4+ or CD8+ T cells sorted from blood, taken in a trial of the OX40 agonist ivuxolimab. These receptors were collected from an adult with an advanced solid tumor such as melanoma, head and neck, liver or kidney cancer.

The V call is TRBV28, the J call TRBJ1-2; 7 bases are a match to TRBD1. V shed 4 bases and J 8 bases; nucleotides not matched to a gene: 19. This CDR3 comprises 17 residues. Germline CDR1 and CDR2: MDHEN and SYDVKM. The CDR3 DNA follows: TGTGCCAGCAGTTCTATGACAGGGACGGGGTTTGGTTTGGGCTACACCTTC. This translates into CASSSMTGTGFGLGYTF.

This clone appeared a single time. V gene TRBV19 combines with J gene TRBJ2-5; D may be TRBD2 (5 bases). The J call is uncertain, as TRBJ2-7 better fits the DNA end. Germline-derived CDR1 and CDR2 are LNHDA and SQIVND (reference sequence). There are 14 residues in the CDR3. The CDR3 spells CASSIAGRDYEQYF. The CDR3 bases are TGTGCCAGTAGTATCGCAGGACGGGACTACGAGCAGTACTTC.

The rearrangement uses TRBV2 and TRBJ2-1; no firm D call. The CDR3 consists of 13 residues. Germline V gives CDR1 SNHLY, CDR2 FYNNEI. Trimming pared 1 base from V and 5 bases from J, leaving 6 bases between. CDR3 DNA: TGTGCCAGCAGTGAAGAACAGCACAATGAGCAGTTCTTC. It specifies CASSEEQHNEQFF.

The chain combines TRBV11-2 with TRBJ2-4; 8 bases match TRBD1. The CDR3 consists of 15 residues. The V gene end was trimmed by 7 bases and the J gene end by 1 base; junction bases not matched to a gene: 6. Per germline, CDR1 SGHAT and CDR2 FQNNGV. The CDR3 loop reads CASTHQGAAKNIQYF. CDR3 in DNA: TGTGCCAGCACGCATCAGGGGGCGGCCAAAAACATTCAGTACTTC.

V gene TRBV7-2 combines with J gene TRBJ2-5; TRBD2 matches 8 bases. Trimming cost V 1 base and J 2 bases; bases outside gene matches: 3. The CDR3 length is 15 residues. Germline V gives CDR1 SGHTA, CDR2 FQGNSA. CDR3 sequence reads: CASSLVGRAQETQYF. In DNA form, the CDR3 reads TGTGCCAGCAGCTTAGTCGGGAGGGCACAAGAGACCCAGTACTTC.

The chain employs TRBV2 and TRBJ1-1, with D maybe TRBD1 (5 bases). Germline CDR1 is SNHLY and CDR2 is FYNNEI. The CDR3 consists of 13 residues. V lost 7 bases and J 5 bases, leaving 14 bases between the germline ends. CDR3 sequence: CASIEGSWTEAFF. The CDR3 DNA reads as TGTGCCAGCATTGAGGGGTCATGGACTGAAGCTTTCTTT. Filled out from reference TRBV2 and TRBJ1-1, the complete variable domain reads EPEVTQTPSHQVTQMGQEVILRCVPISNHLYFYWYRQILGQKVEFLVSFYNNEISEKSEIFDDQFSVERPDGSNFTLKIRSTKLEDSAMYFCASIEGSWTEAFFGQGTRLTVV.

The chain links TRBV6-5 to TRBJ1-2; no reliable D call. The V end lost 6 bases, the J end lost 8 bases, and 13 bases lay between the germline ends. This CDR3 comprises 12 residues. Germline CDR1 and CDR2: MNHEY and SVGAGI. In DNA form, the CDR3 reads TGTGCCAGCAGCTTAACGGGGAGGGGCTACACCTTC. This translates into CASSLTGRGYTF.

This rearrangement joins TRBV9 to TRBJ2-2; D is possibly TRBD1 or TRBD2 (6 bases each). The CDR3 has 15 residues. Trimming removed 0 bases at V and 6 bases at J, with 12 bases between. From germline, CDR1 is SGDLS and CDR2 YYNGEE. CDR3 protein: CASSVDSGDSGELFF. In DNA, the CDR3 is TGTGCCAGCAGCGTAGATTCAGGGGACTCCGGGGAGCTGTTTTTT.

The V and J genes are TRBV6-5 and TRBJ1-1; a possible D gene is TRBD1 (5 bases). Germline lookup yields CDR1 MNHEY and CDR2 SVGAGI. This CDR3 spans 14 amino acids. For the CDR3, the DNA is TGTGCTGTCCAACGGCGGGGGGGAGGCACTGAAGCTTTCTTT. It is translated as CAVQRRGGGTEAFF.

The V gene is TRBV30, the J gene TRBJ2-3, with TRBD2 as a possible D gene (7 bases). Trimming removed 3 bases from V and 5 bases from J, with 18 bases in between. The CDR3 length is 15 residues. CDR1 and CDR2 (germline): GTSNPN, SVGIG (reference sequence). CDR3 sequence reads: CAWSSKGGAGDTQYF. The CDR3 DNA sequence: TGTGCCTGGAGCTCAAAGGGGGGGGCAGGAGATACGCAGTATTTT.

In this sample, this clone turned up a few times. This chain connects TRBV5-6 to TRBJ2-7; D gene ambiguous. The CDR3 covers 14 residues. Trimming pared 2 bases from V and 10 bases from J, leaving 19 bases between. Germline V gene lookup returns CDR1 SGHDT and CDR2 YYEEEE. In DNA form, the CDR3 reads TGTGCCAGCAGCTTCCGTAGAAACCAAGAAATTCAGTACTTC. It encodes CASSFRRNQEIQYF.

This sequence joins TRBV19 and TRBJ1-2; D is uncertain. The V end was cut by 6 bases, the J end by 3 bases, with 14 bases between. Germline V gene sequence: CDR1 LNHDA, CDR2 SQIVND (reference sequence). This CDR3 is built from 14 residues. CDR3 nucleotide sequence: TGTGCCAGTAGCACGTCCCAGGTCTACTATGGCTACACCTTC. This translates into CASSTSQVYYGYTF.

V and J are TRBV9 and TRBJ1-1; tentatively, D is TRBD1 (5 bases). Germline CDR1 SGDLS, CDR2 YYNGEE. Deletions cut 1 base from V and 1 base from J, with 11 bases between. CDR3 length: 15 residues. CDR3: CASSVQTERNTEAFF. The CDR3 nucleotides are TGTGCCAGCAGCGTACAGACAGAGCGGAACACTGAAGCTTTCTTT.

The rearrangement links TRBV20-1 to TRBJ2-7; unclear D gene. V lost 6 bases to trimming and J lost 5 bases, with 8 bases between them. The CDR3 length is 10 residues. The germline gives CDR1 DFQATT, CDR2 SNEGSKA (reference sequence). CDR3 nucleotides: TGCAGTGCGTCTAGGAACGAGCAGTACTTC. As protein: CSASRNEQYF.

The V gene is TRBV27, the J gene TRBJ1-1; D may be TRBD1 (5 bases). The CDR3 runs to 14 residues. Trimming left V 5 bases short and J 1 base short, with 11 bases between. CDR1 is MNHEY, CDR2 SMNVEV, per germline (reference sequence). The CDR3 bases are TGTGCCAGCAGTCCCTCGACAGAGAACACTGAAGCTTTCTTT. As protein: CASSPSTENTEAFF.

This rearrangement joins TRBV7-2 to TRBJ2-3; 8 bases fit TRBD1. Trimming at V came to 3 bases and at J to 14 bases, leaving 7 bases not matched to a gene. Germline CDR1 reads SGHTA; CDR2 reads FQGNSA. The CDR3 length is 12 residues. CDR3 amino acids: CASSFTQGVLYF. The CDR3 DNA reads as TGTGCCAGCAGCTTTACACAGGGGGTTTTGTATTTT.

CDR3 in amino acids: CASSVDVVTLASEQFF. CDR3 nucleotides: TGTGCCAGCAGCGTAGATGTAGTAACATTAGCGAGTGAGCAGTTCTTC. V gene TRBV9 combines with J gene TRBJ2-1; weak D call: TRBD2 (5 bases). Trimming removed 0 bases at V and 9 bases at J, with 19 bases between. The CDR3 covers 16 residues. Germline CDR1 reads SGDLS; CDR2 reads YYNGEE. The complete variable domain, with remaining parts taken from reference TRBV9 and TRBJ2-1, reads DSGVTQTPKHLITATGQRVTLRCSPRSGDLSVYWYQQSLDQGLQFLIQYYNGEERAKGNILERFSAQQFPDLHSELNLSSLELGDSALYFCASSVDVVTLASEQFFGPGTRLTVL.

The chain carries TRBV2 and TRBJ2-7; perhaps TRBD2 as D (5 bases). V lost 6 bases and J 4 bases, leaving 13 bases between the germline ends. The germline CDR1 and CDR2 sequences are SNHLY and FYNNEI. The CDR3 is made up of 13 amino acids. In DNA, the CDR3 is TGTGCCAGCAGCCGGGGTATTTTTTACGAGCAGTACTTC. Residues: CASSRGIFYEQYF.

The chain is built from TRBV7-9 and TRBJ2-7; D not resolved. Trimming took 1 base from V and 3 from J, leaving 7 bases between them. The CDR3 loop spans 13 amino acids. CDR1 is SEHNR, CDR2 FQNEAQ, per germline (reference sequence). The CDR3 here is CASSLEAVYEQYF. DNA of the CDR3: TGTGCCAGCAGCTTAGAGGCAGTCTACGAGCAGTACTTC.

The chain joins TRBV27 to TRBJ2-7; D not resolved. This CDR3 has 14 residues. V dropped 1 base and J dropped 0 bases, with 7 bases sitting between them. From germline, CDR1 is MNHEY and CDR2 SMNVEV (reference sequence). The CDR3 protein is CASSLFPDSYEQYF. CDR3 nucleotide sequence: TGTGCCAGCAGTTTATTTCCAGACTCCTACGAGCAGTACTTC.

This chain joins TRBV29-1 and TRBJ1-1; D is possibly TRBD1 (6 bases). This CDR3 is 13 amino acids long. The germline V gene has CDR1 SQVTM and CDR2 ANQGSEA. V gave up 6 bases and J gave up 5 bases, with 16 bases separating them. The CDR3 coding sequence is TGCAGCGTCTCACAGGGACGGGTGACTGAAGCTTTCTTT. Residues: CSVSQGRVTEAFF.

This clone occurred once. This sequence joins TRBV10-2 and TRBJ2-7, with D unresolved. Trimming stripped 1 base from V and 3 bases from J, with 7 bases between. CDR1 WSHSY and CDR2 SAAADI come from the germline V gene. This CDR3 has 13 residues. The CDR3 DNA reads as TGCGCCAGCAGTGAGTTTAGCAACTACGAGCAGTACTTC. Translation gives CASSEFSNYEQYF.

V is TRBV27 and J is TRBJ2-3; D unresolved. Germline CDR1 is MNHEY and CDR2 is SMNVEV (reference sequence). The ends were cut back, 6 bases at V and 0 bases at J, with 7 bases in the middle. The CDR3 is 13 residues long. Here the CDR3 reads CASSPHSTDTQYF. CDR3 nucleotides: TGTGCCAGCAGCCCCCACAGCACAGATACGCAGTATTTT.

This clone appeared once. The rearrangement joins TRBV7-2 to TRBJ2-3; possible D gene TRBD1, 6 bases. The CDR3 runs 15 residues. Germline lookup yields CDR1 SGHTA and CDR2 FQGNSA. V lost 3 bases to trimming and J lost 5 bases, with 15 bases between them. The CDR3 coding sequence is TGTGCCAGCAGCTTTCTCGGGACACTTATAGATACGCAGTATTTT. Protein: CASSFLGTLIDTQYF.

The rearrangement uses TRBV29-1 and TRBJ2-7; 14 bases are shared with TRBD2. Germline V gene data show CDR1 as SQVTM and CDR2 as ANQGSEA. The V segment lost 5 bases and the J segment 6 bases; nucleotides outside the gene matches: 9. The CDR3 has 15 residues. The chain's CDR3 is CSVTPGLAGESEQYF. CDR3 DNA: TGCAGCGTTACTCCGGGACTAGCGGGAGAAAGCGAGCAGTACTTC.

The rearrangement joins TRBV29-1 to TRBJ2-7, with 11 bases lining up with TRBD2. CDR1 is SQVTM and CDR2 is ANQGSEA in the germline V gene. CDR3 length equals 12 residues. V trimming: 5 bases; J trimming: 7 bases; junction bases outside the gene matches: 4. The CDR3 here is CSVKRLAGEQYF. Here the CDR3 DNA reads TGCAGCGTTAAACGACTAGCGGGGGAGCAGTACTTC.

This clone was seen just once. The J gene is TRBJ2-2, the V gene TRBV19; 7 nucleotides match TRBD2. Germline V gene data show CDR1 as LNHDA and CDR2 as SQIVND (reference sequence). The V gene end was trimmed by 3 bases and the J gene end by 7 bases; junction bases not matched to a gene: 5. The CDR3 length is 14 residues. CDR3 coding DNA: TGTGCCAGTAGTATCAGCAGGGAGGGCGGGGAGCTGTTTTTT. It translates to CASSISREGGELFF.

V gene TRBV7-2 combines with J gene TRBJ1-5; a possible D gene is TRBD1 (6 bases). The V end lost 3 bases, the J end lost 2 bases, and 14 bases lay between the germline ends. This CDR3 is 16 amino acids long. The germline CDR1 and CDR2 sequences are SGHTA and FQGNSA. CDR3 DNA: TGTGCCAGCAGCTTTCGACAGGCGAGGGGCAATCAGCCCCAGCATTTT. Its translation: CASSFRQARGNQPQHF.

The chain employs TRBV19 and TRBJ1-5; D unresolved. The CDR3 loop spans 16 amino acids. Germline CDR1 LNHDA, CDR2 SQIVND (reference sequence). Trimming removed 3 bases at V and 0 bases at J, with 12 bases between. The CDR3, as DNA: TGTGCCAGTAGTATCAATAGGGATTATAGCAATCAGCCCCAGCATTTT. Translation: CASSINRDYSNQPQHF.